The T cell receptor beta chain under discussion was sequenced for a study of blood T cell repertoires in COVID-19. Only in-frame clones appear in the TCRdb table, and some are missing; sequencing was by immunoSEQ multiplex PCR. Altogether about 100,000 clones are present, around four fifths being singletons, with the ten largest covering 9% to 13%. Between the trimmed V and J ends, which lost 5 bases and 6 bases, there was a span of 7 bases. There are 11 residues in the CDR3. The germline gives CDR1 MNHNS, CDR2 SASEGT. The sequence was collected from a woman in her 70s with acute or convalescent COVID-19. The V and J genes are TRBV6-1 and TRBJ1-1, with no clear D. Sequencing was carried out using peripheral blood. The CDR3, as DNA: TGTGCCAGCAGTTATCCCCCTGAAGCTTTCTTT. This gives the protein CASSYPPEAFF.